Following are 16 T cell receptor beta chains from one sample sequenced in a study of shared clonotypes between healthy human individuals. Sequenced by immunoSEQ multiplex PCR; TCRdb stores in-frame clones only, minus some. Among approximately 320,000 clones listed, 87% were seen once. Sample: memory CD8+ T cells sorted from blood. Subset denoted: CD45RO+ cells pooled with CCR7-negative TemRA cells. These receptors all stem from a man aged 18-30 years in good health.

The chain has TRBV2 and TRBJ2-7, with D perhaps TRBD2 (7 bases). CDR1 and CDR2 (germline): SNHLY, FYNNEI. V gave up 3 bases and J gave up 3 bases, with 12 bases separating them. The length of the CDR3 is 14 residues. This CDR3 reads CASSEGGALYEQYF. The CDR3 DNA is TGTGCCAGCAGTGAGGGGGGGGCTCTCTACGAGCAGTACTTC.

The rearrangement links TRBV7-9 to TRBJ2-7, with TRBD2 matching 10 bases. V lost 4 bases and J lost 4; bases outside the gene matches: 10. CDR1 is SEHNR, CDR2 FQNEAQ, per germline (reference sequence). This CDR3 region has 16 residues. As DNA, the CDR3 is TGTGCCAGCAGCTCGGCGGATAGCGGGGGGATATACGAGCAGTACTTC. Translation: CASSSADSGGIYEQYF.

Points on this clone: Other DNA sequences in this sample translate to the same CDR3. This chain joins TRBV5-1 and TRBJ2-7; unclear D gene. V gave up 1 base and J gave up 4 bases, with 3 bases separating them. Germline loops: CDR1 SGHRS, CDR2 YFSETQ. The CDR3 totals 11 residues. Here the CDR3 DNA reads TGCGCCAGCAGCTTGTTTTACGAGCAGTACTTC. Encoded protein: CASSLFYEQYF.

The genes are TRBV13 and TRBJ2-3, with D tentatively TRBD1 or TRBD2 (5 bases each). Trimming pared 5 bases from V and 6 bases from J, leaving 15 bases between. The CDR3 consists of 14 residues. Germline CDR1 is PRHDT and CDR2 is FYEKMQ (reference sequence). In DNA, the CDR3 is TGTGCCAGCAGCCCGGGACCAATCGAGGATACGCAGTATTTT. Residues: CASSPGPIEDTQYF.

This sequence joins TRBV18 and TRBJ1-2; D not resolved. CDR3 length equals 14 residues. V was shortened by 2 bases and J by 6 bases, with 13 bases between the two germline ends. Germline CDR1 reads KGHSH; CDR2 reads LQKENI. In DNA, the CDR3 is TGTGCCAGCTCACCAGATCGGCGGAGCGATGGCTACACCTTC. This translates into CASSPDRRSDGYTF.

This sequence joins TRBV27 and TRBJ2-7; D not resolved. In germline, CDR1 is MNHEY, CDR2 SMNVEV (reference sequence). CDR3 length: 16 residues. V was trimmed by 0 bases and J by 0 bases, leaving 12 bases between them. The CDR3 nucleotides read TGTGCCAGCAGTTTATCGCGTTTTACAAGCTCCTACGAGCAGTACTTC. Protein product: CASSLSRFTSSYEQYF.

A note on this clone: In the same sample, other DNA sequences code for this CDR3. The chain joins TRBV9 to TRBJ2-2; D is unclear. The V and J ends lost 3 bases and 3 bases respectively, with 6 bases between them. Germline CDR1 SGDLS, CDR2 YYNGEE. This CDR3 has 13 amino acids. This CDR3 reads CASSARYTGELFF. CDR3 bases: TGTGCCAGCAGCGCCCGATACACCGGGGAGCTGTTTTTT.

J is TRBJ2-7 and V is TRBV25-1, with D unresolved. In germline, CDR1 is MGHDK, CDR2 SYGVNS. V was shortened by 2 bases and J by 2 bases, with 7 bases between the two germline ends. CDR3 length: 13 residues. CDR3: CASSEQSTYEQYF. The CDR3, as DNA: TGTGCCAGCAGTGAACAGTCTACCTACGAGCAGTACTTC.

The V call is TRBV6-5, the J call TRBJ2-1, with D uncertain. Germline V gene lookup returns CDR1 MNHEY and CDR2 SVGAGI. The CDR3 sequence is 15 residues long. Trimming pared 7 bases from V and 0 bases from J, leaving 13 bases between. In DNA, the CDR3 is TGTGCCAGCACCACCGGTCAGTACTCCTACAATGAGCAGTTCTTC. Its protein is CASTTGQYSYNEQFF.

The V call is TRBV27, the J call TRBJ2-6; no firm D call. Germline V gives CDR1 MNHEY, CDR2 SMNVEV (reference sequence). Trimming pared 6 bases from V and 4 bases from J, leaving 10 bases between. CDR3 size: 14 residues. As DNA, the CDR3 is TGTGCCAGCAGCCCGGGTGGGGGGGCCAACGTCCTGACTTTC. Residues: CASSPGGGANVLTF.

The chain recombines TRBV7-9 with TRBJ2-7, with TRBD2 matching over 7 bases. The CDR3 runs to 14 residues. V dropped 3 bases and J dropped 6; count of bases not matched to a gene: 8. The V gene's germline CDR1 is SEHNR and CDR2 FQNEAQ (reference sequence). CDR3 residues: CASSFGGSSGEQYF. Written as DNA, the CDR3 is TGTGCCAGCAGCTTTGGCGGGAGTAGTGGCGAGCAGTACTTC.

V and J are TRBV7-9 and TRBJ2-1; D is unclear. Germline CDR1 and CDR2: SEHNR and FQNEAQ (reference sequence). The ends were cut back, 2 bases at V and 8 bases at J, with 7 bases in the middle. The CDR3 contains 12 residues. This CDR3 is CASSLRWDEQFF. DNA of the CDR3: TGTGCCAGCAGCTTAAGATGGGATGAGCAGTTCTTC.

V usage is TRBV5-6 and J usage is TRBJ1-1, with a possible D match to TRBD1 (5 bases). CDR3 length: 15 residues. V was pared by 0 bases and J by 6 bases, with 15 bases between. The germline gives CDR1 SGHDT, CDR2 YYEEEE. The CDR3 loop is CASSLEVGAPAEAFF. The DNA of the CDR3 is TGTGCCAGCAGCTTGGAAGTCGGGGCTCCCGCTGAAGCTTTCTTT.

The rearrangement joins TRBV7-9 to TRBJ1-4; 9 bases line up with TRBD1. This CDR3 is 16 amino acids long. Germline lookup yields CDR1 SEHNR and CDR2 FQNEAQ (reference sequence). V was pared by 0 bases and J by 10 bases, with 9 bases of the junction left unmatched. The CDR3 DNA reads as TGTGCCAGCAGCTTAGCCCTCGGGACAGGGCGAGGAAAACTGTTTTTT. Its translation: CASSLALGTGRGKLFF.

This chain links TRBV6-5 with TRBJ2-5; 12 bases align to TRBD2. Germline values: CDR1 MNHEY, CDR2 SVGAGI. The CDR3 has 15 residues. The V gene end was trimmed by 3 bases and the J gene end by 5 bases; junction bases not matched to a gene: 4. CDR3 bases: TGTGCCAGCAGTTATCAGACTAGCGGGAGTGAGACCCAGTACTTC. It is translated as CASSYQTSGSETQYF.

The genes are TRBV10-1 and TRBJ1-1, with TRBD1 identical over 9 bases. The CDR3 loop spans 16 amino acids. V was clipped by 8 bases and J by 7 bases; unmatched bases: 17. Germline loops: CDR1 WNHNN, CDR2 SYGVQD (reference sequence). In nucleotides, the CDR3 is TGCGCCAGCCGGAAGAGGATGGGACAGGGTTTTGGTGAAGCTTTCTTT. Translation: CASRKRMGQGFGEAFF.